This T cell receptor (beta chain) comes out of a study of regulatory T cells in long-lasting Graves disease. Specified time point: newly diagnosed GD, antithyroid drugs for less than 3 months. RNA isolated from PBMCs was used to make the TCR library. A word on this clonotype: The antigen remains undetermined. A read error is possible here, since a much larger clone lies one base away.

The study's findings and limits: Newly diagnosed patients had higher TCR diversity than persistent Graves' patients did. Favored gene segments in persistent disease were TRBV28, TRBJ1-2 and TRBJ2-5.

Construction of TCR beta libraries relied on iRepertoire HTBI primers and on Arm-PCR targeting CDR3 regions. TCRdb reprocessed the multiplex PCR reads via MiXCR and lists one record per CDR3 protein. In the table there are roughly 410,000 distinct CDR3 sequences, around 16% of which are singletons. J gave up 13 bases and V 2 bases, and 12 bases lay outside the gene matches. The CDR3 runs 16 residues. Germline V lookup: CDR1 DFQATT, CDR2 SNEGSKA (reference sequence). A further study also used this sample, focusing on T cells in Graves' hyperthyroidism and ophthalmopathy. That study reports: Exclusion criteria comprised uncontrolled infection, other autoimmune disease, pregnancy or lactation. A model of 13 V-J features distinguished ophthalmopathy from stable hyperthyroidism.

Sequenced material: peripheral blood mononuclear cells (PBMCs), taken at new diagnosis, from a patient treated with antithyroid drugs. This receptor was identified in a woman between 40 and 50 years old with Graves disease. This chain uses TRBV20-1 with TRBJ2-1, with 15 positions matching TRBD2. The chain's CDR3 is CSARTQGLAGGETQFF. The DNA for the CDR3 is TGCAGTGCTAGAACGCAGGGACTAGCGGGAGGAGAGACCCAGTTCTTC.